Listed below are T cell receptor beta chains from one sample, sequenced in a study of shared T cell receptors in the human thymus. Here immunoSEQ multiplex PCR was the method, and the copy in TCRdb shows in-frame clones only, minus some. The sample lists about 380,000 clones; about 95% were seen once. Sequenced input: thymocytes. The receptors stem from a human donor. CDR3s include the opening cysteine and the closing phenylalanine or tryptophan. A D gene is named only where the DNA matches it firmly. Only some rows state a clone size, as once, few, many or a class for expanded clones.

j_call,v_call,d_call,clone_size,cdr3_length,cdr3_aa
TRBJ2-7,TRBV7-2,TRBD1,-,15,CASSLGQAYSYEQYF
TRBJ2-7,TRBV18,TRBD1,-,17,CASSPPGGARLSYEQYF
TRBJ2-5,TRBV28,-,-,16,CASSSWGHEKQETQYF
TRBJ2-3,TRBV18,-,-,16,CASSPPDYSSTDTQYF
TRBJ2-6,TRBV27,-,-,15,CASRKSGTGANVLTF
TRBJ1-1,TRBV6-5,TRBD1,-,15,CASSQTGQANTEAFF
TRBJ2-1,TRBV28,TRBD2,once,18,CASSTLAGDRYSYNEQFF
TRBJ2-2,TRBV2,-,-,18,CASRFERLYPANTGELFF
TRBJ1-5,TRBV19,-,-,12,CASSTGHQPQHF
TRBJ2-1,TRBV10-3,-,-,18,CAISESTRTRRSYNEQFF
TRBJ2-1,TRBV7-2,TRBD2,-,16,CASSLHGTSGDNEQFF
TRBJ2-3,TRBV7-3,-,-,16,CASSFFPLTLPDTQYF
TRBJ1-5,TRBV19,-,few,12,CASSLCDQPQHF
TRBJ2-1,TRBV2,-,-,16,CASSVGSESDANEQFF
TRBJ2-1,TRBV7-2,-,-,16,CASSQSRGADYNEQFF
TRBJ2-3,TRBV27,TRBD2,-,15,CASSRRTSGTDTQYF
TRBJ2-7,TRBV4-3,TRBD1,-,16,CASSQSPDRAPYEQYF
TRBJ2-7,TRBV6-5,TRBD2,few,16,CASSYSRSGRNGEQYF
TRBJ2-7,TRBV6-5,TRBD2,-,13,CASRAAGSYEQYF
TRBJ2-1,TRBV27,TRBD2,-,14,CASSSTSDYNEQFF
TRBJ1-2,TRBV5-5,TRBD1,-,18,CASSRRDSDRVLAYGYTF
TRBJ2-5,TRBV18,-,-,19,CASSPFRDGYDNPQETQYF
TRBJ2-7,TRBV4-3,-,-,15,CASSQERRDGDEQYF
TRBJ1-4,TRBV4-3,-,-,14,CASSQGGEIEKLFF
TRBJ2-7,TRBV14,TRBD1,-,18,CASSSPTGGQGERYEQYF
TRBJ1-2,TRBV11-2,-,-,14,CASSLSGGWTGYTF
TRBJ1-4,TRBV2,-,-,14,CASSWTTTNEKLFF
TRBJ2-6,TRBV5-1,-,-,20,CASSNSQKGRLLSGANVLTF
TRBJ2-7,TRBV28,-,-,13,CASSLDSSYEQYF
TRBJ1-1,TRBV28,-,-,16,CASRAVGSIPNTEAFF
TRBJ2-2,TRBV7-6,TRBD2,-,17,CASSLAPAGAYTGELFF
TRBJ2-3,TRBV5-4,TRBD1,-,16,CASSENRDRQTDTQYF
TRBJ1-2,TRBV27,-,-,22,CASSLSISPRRGGYVKYYGYTF
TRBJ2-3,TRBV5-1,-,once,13,CASSYYTTDTQYF
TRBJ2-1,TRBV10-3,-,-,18,CAISESQGEVTSYNEQFF
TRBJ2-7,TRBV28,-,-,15,CASSLEGVFSYEQYF
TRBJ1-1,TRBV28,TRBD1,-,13,CASSADRAPEAFF
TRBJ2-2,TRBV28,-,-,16,CASSFPDFPNTGELFF
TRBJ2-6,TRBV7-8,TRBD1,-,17,CASSPRDSSSGANVLTF
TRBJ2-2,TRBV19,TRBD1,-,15,CASSIQGANTGELFF
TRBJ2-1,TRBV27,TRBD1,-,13,CASSGIQGGEQFF
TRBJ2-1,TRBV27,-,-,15,CASSFGWTSYNEQFF
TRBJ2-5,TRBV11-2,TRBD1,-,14,CASTVPSGGETQYF
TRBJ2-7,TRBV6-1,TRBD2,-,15,CASSEGGLAGYEQYF
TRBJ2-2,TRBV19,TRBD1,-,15,CASSAGTGRFGELFF
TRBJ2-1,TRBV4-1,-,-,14,CASSQVTGADEQFF
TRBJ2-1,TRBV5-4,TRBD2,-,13,CASTSAGGCEQFF
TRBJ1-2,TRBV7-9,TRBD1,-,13,CASSYDRADGYTF